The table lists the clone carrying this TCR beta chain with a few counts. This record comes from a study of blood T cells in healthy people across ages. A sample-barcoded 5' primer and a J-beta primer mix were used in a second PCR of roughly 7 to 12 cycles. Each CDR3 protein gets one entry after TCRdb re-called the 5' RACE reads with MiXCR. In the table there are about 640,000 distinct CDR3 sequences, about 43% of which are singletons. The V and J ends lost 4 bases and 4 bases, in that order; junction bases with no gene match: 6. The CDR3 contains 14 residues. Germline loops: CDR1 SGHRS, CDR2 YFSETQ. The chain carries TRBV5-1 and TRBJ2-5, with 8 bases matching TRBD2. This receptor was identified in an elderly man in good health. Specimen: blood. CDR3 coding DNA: TGCGCCAGCAGCACGAGCGGGGGTAGAGAGACCCAGTACTTC. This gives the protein CASSTSGGRETQYF.